This T cell receptor beta chain comes out of a study of response to subunit inactivated influenza vaccine. Looked up from germline, CDR1 is SEHNR and CDR2 is FQNEAQ (reference sequence). The V end lost 1 base, the J end lost 4 bases, and 17 bases lay between the germline ends. This CDR3 spans 17 amino acids. TCRdb recomputed calls from the RT-PCR reads with MiXCR, one row per CDR3 protein. Here the sample spans about 540,000 distinct CDR3 sequences, around 21% being singletons. These same data were also listed under a study on T cells expressing NK-cell markers. That work contributes: For TCR beta, cDNA was produced by 5'RACE template switching with UMIs. The study sequenced eight donors, seven HCMV-seropositive and one seronegative.

Source: CD4+ T cells sorted from PBMCs, taken approximately 13 days after vaccination. The V and J genes are TRBV7-9 and TRBJ2-1, with D possibly TRBD2 on 5 matching bases. This TCR came from a man aged 50 or older who received an inactivated influenza vaccine. The CDR3 DNA reads as TGTGCCAGCAGCTTAGGCTTGGGGAAGCCGGGATACAATGAGCAGTTCTTC. Amino acids: CASSLGLGKPGYNEQFF.